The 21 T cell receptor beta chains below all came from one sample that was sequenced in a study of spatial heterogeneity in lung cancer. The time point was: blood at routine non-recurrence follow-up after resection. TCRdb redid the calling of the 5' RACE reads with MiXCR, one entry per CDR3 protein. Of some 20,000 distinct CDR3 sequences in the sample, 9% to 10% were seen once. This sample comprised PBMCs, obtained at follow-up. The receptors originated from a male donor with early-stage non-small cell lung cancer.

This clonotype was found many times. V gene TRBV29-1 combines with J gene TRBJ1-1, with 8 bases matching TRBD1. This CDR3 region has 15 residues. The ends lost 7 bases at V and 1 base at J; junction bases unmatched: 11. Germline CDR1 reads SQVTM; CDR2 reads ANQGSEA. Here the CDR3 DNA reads TGCAGCGCCCAGCGCTGGACAGGGACGAACACTGAAGCTTTCTTT. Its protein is CSAQRWTGTNTEAFF.

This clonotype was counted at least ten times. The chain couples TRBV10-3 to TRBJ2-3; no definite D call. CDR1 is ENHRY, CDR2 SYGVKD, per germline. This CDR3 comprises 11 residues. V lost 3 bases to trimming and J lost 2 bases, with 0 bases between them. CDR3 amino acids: CAISDTDTQYF. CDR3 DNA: TGTGCCATCAGTGACACAGATACGCAGTATTTT.

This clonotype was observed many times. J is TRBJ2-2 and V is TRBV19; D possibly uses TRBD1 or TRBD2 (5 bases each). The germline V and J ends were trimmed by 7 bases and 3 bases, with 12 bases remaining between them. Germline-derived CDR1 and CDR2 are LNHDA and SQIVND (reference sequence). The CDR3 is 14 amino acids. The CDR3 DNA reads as TGTGCCAGTACGACCCCGGGGCACACCGGGGAGCTGTTTTTT. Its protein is CASTTPGHTGELFF. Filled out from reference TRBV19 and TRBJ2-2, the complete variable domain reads DGGITQSPKYLFRKEGQNVTLSCEQNLNHDAMYWYRQDPGQGLRLIYYSQIVNDFQKGDIAEGYSVSREKKESFPLTVTSAQKNPTAFYLCASTTPGHTGELFFGEGSRLTVL.

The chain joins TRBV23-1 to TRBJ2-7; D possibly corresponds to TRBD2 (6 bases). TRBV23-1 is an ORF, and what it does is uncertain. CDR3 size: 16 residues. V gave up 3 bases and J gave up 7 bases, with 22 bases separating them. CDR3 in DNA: TGCGCCAGCAGTCAGTCGGGTCGGGGGATCCGCGGAGAGCAGTACTTC. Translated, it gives CASSQSGRGIRGEQYF.

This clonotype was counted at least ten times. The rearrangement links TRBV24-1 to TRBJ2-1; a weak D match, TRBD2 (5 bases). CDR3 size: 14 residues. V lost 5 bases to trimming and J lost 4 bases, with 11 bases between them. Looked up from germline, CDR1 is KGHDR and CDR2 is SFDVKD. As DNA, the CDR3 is TGTGCCACCAGTGCGGGGATCGAATACAATGAGCAGTTCTTC. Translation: CATSAGIEYNEQFF.

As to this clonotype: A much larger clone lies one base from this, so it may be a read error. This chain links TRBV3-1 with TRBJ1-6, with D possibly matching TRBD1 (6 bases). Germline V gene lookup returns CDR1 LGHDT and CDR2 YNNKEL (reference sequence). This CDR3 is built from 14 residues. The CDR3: CASSKQGVNSPPHF. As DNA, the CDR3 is TGTGCCAGCAGCAAACAGGGCGTTAATTCACCCCCCCACTTT.

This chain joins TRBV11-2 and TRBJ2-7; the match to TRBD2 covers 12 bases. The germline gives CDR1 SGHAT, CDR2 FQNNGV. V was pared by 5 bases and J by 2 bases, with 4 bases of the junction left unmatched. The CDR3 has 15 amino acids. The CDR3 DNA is TGTGCCAGCAGCCCGACTAGCGGGAGAGCCTACGAGCAGTACTTC. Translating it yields CASSPTSGRAYEQYF. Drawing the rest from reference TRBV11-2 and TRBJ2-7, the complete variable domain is EAGVAQSPRYKIIEKRQSVAFWCNPISGHATLYWYQQILGQGPKLLIQFQNNGVVDDSQLPKDRFSAERLKGVDSTLKIQPAKLEDSAVYLCASSPTSGRAYEQYFGPGTRLTVT.

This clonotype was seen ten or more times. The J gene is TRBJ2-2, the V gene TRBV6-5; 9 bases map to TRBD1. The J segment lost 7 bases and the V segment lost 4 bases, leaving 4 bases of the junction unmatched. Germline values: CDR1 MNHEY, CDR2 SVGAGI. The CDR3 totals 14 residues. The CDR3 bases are TGTGCCAGCAGTTGGACAGGGGATGTCGGGGAGCTGTTTTTT. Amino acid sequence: CASSWTGDVGELFF.

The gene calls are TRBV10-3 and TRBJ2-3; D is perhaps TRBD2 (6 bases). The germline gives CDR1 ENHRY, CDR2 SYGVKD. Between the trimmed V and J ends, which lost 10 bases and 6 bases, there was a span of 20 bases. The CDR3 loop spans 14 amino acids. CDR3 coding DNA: TGTGCCACCACCGCGTCGGCCAGCGGGGATACGCAGTATTTT. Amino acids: CATTASASGDTQYF.

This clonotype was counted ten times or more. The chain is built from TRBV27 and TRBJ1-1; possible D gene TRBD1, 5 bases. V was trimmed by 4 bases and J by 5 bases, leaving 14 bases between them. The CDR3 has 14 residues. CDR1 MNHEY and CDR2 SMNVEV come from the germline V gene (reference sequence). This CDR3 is CASSWGPGETEAFF. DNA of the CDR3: TGTGCCAGCAGTTGGGGACCGGGGGAAACTGAAGCTTTCTTT.

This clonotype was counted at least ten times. In DNA, the CDR3 is TGCGCCAGCAGCCAAGATTCGTCCTACGAGCAGTACTTC. Its protein is CASSQDSSYEQYF. The rearrangement links TRBV4-3 to TRBJ2-7, with no clear D. The CDR3 sequence is 13 residues long. The germline V gene has CDR1 LGHNA and CDR2 YSLEER. V was shortened by 0 bases and J by 1 base, with 4 bases between the two germline ends.

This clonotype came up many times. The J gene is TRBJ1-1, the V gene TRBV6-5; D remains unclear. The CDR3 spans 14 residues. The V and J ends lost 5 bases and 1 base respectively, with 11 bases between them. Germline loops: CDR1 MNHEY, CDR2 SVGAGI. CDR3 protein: CASSTLGTNTEAFF. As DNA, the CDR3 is TGTGCCAGCAGTACCCTGGGAACGAACACTGAAGCTTTCTTT.

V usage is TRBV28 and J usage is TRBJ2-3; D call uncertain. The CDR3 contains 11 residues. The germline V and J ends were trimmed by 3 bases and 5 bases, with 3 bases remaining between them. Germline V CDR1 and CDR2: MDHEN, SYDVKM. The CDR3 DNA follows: TGTGCCAGCAGTTTTATAGATACGCAGTATTTT. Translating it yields CASSFIDTQYF.

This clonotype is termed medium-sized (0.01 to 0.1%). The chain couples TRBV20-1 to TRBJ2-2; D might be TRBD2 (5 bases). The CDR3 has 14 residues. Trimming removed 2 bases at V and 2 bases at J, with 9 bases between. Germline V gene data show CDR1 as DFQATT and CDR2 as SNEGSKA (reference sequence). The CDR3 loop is CSARRTFNTGELFF. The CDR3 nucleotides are TGCAGTGCTAGACGGACTTTTAACACCGGGGAGCTGTTTTTT.

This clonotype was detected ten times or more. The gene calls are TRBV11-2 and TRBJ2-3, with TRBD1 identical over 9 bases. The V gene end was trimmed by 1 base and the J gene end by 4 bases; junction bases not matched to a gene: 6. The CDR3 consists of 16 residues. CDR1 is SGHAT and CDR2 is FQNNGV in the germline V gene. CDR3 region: CASSLVPGQGADTQYF. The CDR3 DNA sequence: TGTGCCAGCAGCTTAGTCCCGGGACAGGGTGCAGATACGCAGTATTTT.

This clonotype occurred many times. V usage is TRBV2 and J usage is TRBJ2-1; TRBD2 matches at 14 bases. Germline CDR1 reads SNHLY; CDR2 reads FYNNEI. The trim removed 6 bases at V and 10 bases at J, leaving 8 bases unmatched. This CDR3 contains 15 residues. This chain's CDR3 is CASRAGTSGSGEQFF. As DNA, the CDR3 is TGTGCCAGCAGGGCCGGGACTAGCGGGAGTGGGGAGCAGTTCTTC.

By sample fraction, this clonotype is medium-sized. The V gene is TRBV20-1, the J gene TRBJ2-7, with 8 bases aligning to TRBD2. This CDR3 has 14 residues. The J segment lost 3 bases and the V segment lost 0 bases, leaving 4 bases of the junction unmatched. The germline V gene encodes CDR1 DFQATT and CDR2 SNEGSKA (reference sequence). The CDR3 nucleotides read TGCAGTGCTAGAGAGATAGCGGGGATCTACGAGCAGTACTTC. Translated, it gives CSAREIAGIYEQYF.

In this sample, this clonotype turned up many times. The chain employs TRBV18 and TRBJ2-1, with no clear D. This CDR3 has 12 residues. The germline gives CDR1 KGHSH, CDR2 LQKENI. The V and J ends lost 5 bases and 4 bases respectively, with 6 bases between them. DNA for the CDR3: TGTGCCAGCTCAGAAGGTTACAATGAGCAGTTCTTC. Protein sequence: CASSEGYNEQFF.

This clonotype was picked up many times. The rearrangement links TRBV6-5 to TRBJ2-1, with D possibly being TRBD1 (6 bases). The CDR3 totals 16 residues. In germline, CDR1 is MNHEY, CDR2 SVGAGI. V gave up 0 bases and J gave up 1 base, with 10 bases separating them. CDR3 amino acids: CASSYSQGGSYNEQFF. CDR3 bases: TGTGCCAGCAGTTACTCACAGGGTGGGTCCTACAATGAGCAGTTCTTC.

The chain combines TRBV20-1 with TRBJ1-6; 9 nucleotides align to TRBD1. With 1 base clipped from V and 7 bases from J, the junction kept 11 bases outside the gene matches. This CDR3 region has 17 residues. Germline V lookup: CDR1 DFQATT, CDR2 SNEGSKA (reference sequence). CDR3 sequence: CSARGTDRGILNSPLHF. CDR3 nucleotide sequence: TGCAGTGCTAGAGGGACCGACAGGGGGATCCTCAATTCACCCCTCCACTTT.

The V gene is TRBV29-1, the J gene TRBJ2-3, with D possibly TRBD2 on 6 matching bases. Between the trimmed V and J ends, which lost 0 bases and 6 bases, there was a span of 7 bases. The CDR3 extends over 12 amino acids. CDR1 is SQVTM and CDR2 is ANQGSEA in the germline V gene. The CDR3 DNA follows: TGCAGCGTTGAAGATGGAGGGGATACGCAGTATTTT. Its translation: CSVEDGGDTQYF.